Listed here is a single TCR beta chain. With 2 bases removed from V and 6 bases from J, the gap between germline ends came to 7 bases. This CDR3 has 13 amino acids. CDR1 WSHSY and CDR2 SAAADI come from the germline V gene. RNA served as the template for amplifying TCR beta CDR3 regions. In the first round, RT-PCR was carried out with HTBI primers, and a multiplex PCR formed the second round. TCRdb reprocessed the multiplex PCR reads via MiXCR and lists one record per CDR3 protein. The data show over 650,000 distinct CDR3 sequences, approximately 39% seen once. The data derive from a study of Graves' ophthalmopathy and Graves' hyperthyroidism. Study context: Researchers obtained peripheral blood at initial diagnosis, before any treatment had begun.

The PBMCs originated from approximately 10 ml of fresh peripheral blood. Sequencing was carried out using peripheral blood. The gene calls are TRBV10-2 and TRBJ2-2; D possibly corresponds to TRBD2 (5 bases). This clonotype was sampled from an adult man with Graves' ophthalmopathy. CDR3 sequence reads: CASSEGESGELFF. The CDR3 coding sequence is TGCGCCAGCAGTGAGGGGGAGTCCGGGGAGCTGTTTTTT.